The 12 T cell receptor beta chains in this list originate from one sample, sequenced in a study of blood T cell repertoires in COVID-19. Sequencing used immunoSEQ multiplex PCR; TCRdb keeps in-frame clones, though not all of them. This sample has some 230,000 clones, with about 80% found just once. The sequencing input was peripheral blood. Every receptor here comes from a woman aged 55-69 years with acute or convalescent COVID-19.

The chain combines TRBV4-1 with TRBJ2-2, with 13 nucleotides matching TRBD2. The length of the CDR3 is 19 residues. The V gene's germline CDR1 is MGHRA and CDR2 YSYEKL. J lost 2 bases, V lost 4 bases, and 10 bases had no gene match. DNA for the CDR3: TGCGCCAGCAGCCGGGGACTAGCGGGGACCACAGGAAACACCGGGGAGCTGTTTTTT. Its protein product is CASSRGLAGTTGNTGELFF.

The sample holds one count of this clone. The chain employs TRBV6-5 and TRBJ2-1, with 10 bases that match TRBD2. CDR1 MNHEY and CDR2 SVGAGI come from the germline V gene. Trimming removed 6 bases from V and 4 bases from J; junction bases left unmatched: 6. There are 15 residues in the CDR3. The CDR3 DNA follows: TGTGCCAGCAGCCTTAGCGGGGGGCTATACAATGAGCAGTTCTTC. Amino acids: CASSLSGGLYNEQFF.

The chain joins TRBV7-2 to TRBJ1-1, with D perhaps TRBD1 (6 bases). The CDR3 is 14 amino acids. Germline V gene lookup returns CDR1 SGHTA and CDR2 FQGNSA. Trimming cost V 2 bases and J 8 bases, with 15 bases left between them. Here the CDR3 DNA reads TGTGCCAGCAGCTTACTAGGAACCGGGACAGAAGCTTTCTTT. Translating it yields CASSLLGTGTEAFF.

The chain links TRBV9 to TRBJ2-2; 8 bases are a match to TRBD2. This CDR3 is built from 15 residues. V was clipped by 9 bases and J by 6 bases; unmatched bases: 13. Germline CDR1 and CDR2: SGDLS and YYNGEE. The CDR3 DNA reads TGTGCCATCCCGATTTTTGCGGGGGGATCCGGGGAGCTGTTTTTT. Translation: CAIPIFAGGSGELFF.

The chain joins TRBV6-5 to TRBJ2-7, with a tentative D call TRBD1 (6 bases). The V and J ends lost 7 bases and 0 bases respectively, with 10 bases between them. Germline CDR1 and CDR2: MNHEY and SVGAGI. The CDR3 is 13 amino acids. The CDR3 loop is CASTVDSSYEQYF. In nucleotides, the CDR3 is TGTGCCAGCACTGTGGACAGCTCCTACGAGCAGTACTTC.

This chain connects TRBV4-2 to TRBJ2-7; D is unclear. Looked up from germline, CDR1 is LGHNA and CDR2 is YNFKEQ. CDR3 length: 15 amino acids. The V end lost 0 bases, the J end lost 1 base, and 10 bases lay between the germline ends. CDR3 protein: CASSQEVAASYEQYF. DNA of the CDR3: TGTGCCAGCAGCCAAGAGGTCGCGGCGTCCTACGAGCAGTACTTC.

This chain joins TRBV9 and TRBJ1-4, with 8 positions matching TRBD1. The V gene's germline CDR1 is SGDLS and CDR2 YYNGEE. V trimming: 0 bases; J trimming: 7 bases; junction bases outside the gene matches: 11. CDR3 length equals 17 residues. The CDR3 protein is CASSVGPGVDRGEKLFF. DNA of the CDR3: TGTGCCAGCAGCGTAGGGCCTGGGGTAGACAGGGGTGAAAAACTGTTTTTT.

This clone was recorded once. The CDR3 DNA follows: TGTGCCAGCAGCCAAGAGGGGACTAGCGGGGACTACGAGCAGTACTTC. Protein sequence: CASSQEGTSGDYEQYF. The V and J genes are TRBV7-6 and TRBJ2-7; 13 bases align to TRBD2. This CDR3 is built from 16 residues. In germline, CDR1 is SGHVS, CDR2 FNYEAQ. Unmatched junction bases numbered 7, after V lost 5 bases and J lost 3 bases.

CDR3: CASTRSSYNSPLHF. CDR3 nucleotide sequence: TGTGCCAGCACTAGAAGCTCCTATAATTCACCCCTCCACTTT. The J gene is TRBJ1-6, the V gene TRBV19; D is ambiguous. The CDR3 loop spans 14 amino acids. The germline CDR1 and CDR2 sequences are LNHDA and SQIVND (reference sequence). V dropped 9 bases and J dropped 0 bases, with 9 bases sitting between them.

This chain connects TRBV27 to TRBJ1-2, with a tentative D call TRBD1 (6 bases). Germline CDR1 MNHEY, CDR2 SMNVEV (reference sequence). The CDR3 totals 14 residues. Trimming shortened V by 7 bases and J by 1 base, and 13 bases separated the two germline ends. CDR3 region: CASIYDRFNYGYTF. The CDR3 DNA sequence: TGTGCCAGCATTTATGACAGGTTTAACTATGGCTACACCTTC.

This clone showed up just once. J is TRBJ2-1 and V is TRBV6-2 or TRBV6-3; TRBD2 matches 11 bases. From germline, CDR1 is MNHEY and CDR2 SVGEGT. The CDR3 is 16 residues long. J lost 7 bases, V lost 5 bases, and 10 bases had no gene match. The CDR3 reads CASSRTLAGVRNEQFF. As DNA, the CDR3 is TGTGCCAGCAGTCGAACACTAGCGGGGGTAAGGAATGAGCAGTTCTTC.

The chain joins TRBV5-4 to TRBJ2-1; the match to TRBD1 covers 10 bases. The junction had 6 bases not matched to a gene; V was cut back by 7 bases and J by 8 bases. Germline CDR1 and CDR2: SGHNT and YYREEE (reference sequence). This CDR3 is built from 13 residues. CDR3 region: CASETGGTDEQFF. The DNA of the CDR3 is TGTGCCAGCGAGACAGGGGGCACAGATGAGCAGTTCTTC. Filled out from reference TRBV5-4 and TRBJ2-1, the complete variable domain reads ETGVTQSPTHLIKTRGQQVTLRCSSQSGHNTVSWYQQALGQGPQFIFQYYREEENGRGNFPPRFSGLQFPNYSSELNVNALELDDSALYLCASETGGTDEQFFGPGTRLTVL.